These 21 T cell receptor beta chains were all obtained from the same sample, sequenced in a study of identifying expanded T cells in peripheral blood. TCRdb keeps only in-frame clones here, not all; method: immunoSEQ multiplex PCR. The top ten clones hold 7% to 7.5% of a sample with about 82,000 clones, 70% to 90% of them seen once. Sequencing used blood. The receptors derive from a person aged 18 to 70 in good health.

The chain employs TRBV20-1 and TRBJ1-4; D gene ambiguous. Per the germline V gene, CDR1 is DFQATT and CDR2 is SNEGSKA (reference sequence). The CDR3 is 11 amino acids. The V and J ends lost 2 bases and 7 bases respectively, with 5 bases between them. CDR3 sequence reads: CSARYGEKLFF. CDR3 sequence (DNA): TGCAGTGCTAGATACGGTGAAAAACTGTTTTTT.

This chain uses TRBV28 with TRBJ2-7, with 8 bases lining up with TRBD1. Germline-derived CDR1 and CDR2 are MDHEN and SYDVKM. The CDR3 loop spans 14 amino acids. V lost 3 bases, J lost 7 bases, and 8 bases stayed unmatched. CDR3 sequence: CASSLAQGAEEQYF. As DNA, the CDR3 is TGTGCCAGCAGTTTGGCCCAGGGGGCGGAAGAGCAGTACTTC.

With regard to this clone: An end of the junction does not agree with germline; a read error may underlie this. This CDR3 is also generated by other DNA sequences in the sample. The genes are TRBV5-4 and TRBJ2-7; no clear D. This CDR3 contains 14 residues. In germline, CDR1 is SGHNT, CDR2 YYREEE (reference sequence). CDR3 residues: CASSLASSSYEQYF. Here the CDR3 DNA reads TGCGCCAGCAGCTTGGCCTCAAGCTCCTACGAGCAGTACTTC.

V usage is TRBV9 and J usage is TRBJ1-3, with D unclear. This CDR3 contains 16 residues. V lost 4 bases, J lost 1 base, and 15 bases lay in between. Germline assignment: CDR1 SGDLS and CDR2 YYNGEE. The CDR3 region has the DNA TGTGCCAGCAGCCACCGGAGAGGACCATCTGGAAACACCATATATTTT. Translating gives CASSHRRGPSGNTIYF.

This rearrangement joins TRBV10-3 to TRBJ2-1; possible D gene TRBD2, 6 bases. From germline, CDR1 is ENHRY and CDR2 SYGVKD. The CDR3 spans 14 residues. V shed 6 bases and J shed 7 bases, with 16 bases lying between them. The CDR3 spells CAIRGTGGQNEQFF. Written as DNA, the CDR3 is TGTGCCATCAGGGGGACTGGTGGGCAGAATGAGCAGTTCTTC.

The chain joins TRBV5-1 to TRBJ2-7; 8 bases agree with TRBD2. Germline values: CDR1 SGHRS, CDR2 YFSETQ. The CDR3 covers 16 residues. Trimming removed 4 bases from V and 3 bases from J; junction bases left unmatched: 12. CDR3 amino acids: CASSPQTGGRIYEQYF. The CDR3 DNA is TGCGCCAGCAGCCCGCAGACCGGCGGGAGGATCTACGAGCAGTACTTC.

This rearrangement joins TRBV5-1 to TRBJ2-3, with D hard to call. Deletions cut 0 bases from V and 6 bases from J, with 11 bases between. Germline CDR1 and CDR2: SGHRS and YFSETQ. The CDR3 contains 14 residues. Written as DNA, the CDR3 is TGCGCCAGCAGCTTGGGGACCAGCATGGATACGCAGTATTTT. Its protein is CASSLGTSMDTQYF. Combining the CDR3 with reference TRBV5-1 and TRBJ2-3 gives the whole variable domain KAGVTQTPRYLIKTRGQQVTLSCSPISGHRSVSWYQQTPGQGLQFLFEYFSETQRNKGNFPGRFSGRQFSNSRSEMNVSTLELGDSALYLCASSLGTSMDTQYFGPGTRLTVL.

This chain links TRBV19 with TRBJ1-5, with D unresolved. In germline, CDR1 is LNHDA, CDR2 SQIVND (reference sequence). The CDR3 totals 16 residues. With 1 base removed from V and 2 bases from J, the gap between germline ends came to 12 bases. CDR3 DNA sequence: TGTGCCAGTAGTATAGTTGACTTCCCCGGCAATCAGCCCCAGCATTTT. This translates into CASSIVDFPGNQPQHF.

This chain uses TRBV2 with TRBJ1-1; 9 nucleotides agree with TRBD1. The CDR3 is made up of 14 amino acids. Germline values: CDR1 SNHLY, CDR2 FYNNEI. V gave up 8 bases and J gave up 2 bases; unmatched junction bases: 6. In DNA form, the CDR3 reads TGTGCCAGCCGCCGGACAGGGGATAACACTGAAGCTTTCTTT. It encodes CASRRTGDNTEAFF.

This rearrangement joins TRBV6-5 to TRBJ2-1, with 9 positions matching TRBD2. V shed 2 bases and J 5 bases; nucleotides not matched to a gene: 7. The CDR3 contains 16 residues. Germline V gene sequence: CDR1 MNHEY, CDR2 SVGAGI. As DNA, the CDR3 is TGTGCCAGCAGTTACGGTGGGACTAGCAGAGACAATGAGCAGTTCTTC. Its translation: CASSYGGTSRDNEQFF.

The CDR3 DNA is TGTGCCAGCAGTCACCGAGGGGGGAGACCCAAAGAGACCCAGTACTTC. The encoded protein is CASSHRGGRPKETQYF. This chain connects TRBV5-6 to TRBJ2-5; either TRBD1 or TRBD2 may supply D (6 bases each). V gave up 5 bases and J gave up 3 bases, with 20 bases separating them. The CDR3 extends over 16 amino acids. CDR1 is SGHDT and CDR2 is YYEEEE in the germline V gene.

This clone was picked up one time. The chain combines TRBV5-8 with TRBJ1-2; D gene uncertain. V lost 1 base and J lost 8, with 9 bases in between. Germline V CDR1 and CDR2: SGHTS, YDEGEE. There are 12 residues in the CDR3. The CDR3 is CASSLSLGGYTF. DNA of the CDR3: TGTGCCAGCAGCTTGAGTTTGGGGGGCTACACCTTC.

The rearrangement links TRBV7-8 to TRBJ1-5; unclear D gene. Germline CDR1 reads SGHVS; CDR2 reads FQNEAQ. V dropped 5 bases and J dropped 0 bases, with 5 bases sitting between them. This CDR3 has 13 amino acids. CDR3: CASSPNSNQPQHF. CDR3 sequence (DNA): TGTGCCAGCAGCCCCAATAGCAATCAGCCCCAGCATTTT.

The chain uses TRBV27 and TRBJ1-2; D ambiguous. This CDR3 is built from 15 residues. CDR1 and CDR2 (germline): MNHEY, SMNVEV (reference sequence). Trimming removed 5 bases at V and 3 bases at J, with 16 bases between. CDR3 sequence: CASSPQNGLYYGYTF. The CDR3 region has the DNA TGTGCCAGCAGTCCTCAAAACGGGCTATACTATGGCTACACCTTC.

J is TRBJ1-1 and V is TRBV15; D not resolved. Trimming stripped 3 bases from V and 0 bases from J, with 5 bases between. Germline V gene sequence: CDR1 LNHNV, CDR2 YYDKDF (reference sequence). CDR3 length: 13 amino acids. In DNA form, the CDR3 reads TGTGCCACCAGCAGGGATATGAACACTGAAGCTTTCTTT. As protein: CATSRDMNTEAFF.

The chain couples TRBV5-5 to TRBJ2-7; D remains ambiguous. V lost 0 bases and J 2 bases, leaving 9 bases between the germline ends. CDR3 length: 14 residues. Germline-derived CDR1 and CDR2 are SGHKS and YYEKEE (reference sequence). Written as DNA, the CDR3 is TGTGCCAGCAGCTTGGACAACACTCCCTACGAGCAGTACTTC. Protein sequence: CASSLDNTPYEQYF.

Written as DNA, the CDR3 is TGTGCCAGCAGCAAAGCGGCTGGGGCTAGCGGGACAACCTACGAGCAGTACTTC. It yields the protein CASSKAAGASGTTYEQYF. The J gene is TRBJ2-7, the V gene TRBV21-1; TRBD2, the table's D call, lacks a check against the DNA. TRBV21-1 is flagged as a pseudogene. CDR3 length: 18 residues.

The chain uses TRBV15 and TRBJ1-1; possible D gene TRBD1, 6 bases. The CDR3 runs to 14 residues. Germline V gives CDR1 LNHNV, CDR2 YYDKDF (reference sequence). V was pared by 4 bases and J by 0 bases, with 9 bases between. The CDR3 loop is CATSKDRVNTEAFF. Here the CDR3 DNA reads TGTGCCACCAGCAAGGACAGAGTGAACACTGAAGCTTTCTTT.

This clone was found once. The chain carries TRBV7-2 and TRBJ2-6; D gene ambiguous. Germline lookup yields CDR1 SGHTA and CDR2 FQGNSA. The CDR3 is made up of 16 amino acids. V lost 2 bases and J 2 bases, leaving 10 bases between the germline ends. The chain's CDR3 is CASSLIPFPGANVLTF. The CDR3 nucleotides are TGTGCCAGCAGCTTAATCCCCTTCCCTGGGGCCAACGTCCTGACTTTC.

J is TRBJ2-7 and V is TRBV18, with 9 bases matching TRBD1. The CDR3 has 13 residues. The germline gives CDR1 KGHSH, CDR2 LQKENI. The ends lost 8 bases at V and 4 bases at J; junction bases unmatched: 6. CDR3 amino acids: CASQGGQGYEQYF. The CDR3 nucleotides read TGTGCCAGCCAAGGGGGACAGGGTTACGAGCAGTACTTC.

A remark on this clone: At the DNA level, this CDR3 is encoded by other sequences in the same sample as well. This CDR3 reads CASSRGPPGQGYEQYF. The CDR3 DNA follows: TGTGCCAGTAGTCGCGGGCCTCCGGGACAGGGCTACGAGCAGTACTTC. The genes are TRBV19 and TRBJ2-7, with TRBD1 matching 9 bases. Germline CDR1 LNHDA, CDR2 SQIVND (reference sequence). The CDR3 is 16 residues long. The trim removed 5 bases at V and 3 bases at J, leaving 11 bases unmatched.